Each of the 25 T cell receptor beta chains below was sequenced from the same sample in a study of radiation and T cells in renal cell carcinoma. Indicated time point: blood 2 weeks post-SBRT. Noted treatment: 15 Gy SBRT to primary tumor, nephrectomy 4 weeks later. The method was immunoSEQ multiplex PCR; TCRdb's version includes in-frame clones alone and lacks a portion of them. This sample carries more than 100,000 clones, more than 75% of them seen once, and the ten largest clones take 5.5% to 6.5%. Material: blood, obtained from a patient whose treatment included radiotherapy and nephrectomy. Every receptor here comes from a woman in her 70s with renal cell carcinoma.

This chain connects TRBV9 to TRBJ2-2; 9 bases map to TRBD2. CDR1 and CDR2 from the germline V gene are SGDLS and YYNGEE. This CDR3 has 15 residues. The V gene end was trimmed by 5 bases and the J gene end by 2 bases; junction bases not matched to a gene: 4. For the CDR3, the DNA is TGTGCCAGCAGGGCTAGCGGGGCCAACACCGGGGAGCTGTTTTTT. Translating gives CASRASGANTGELFF. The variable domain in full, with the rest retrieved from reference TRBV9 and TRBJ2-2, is DSGVTQTPKHLITATGQRVTLRCSPRSGDLSVYWYQQSLDQGLQFLIQYYNGEERAKGNILERFSAQQFPDLHSELNLSSLELGDSALYFCASRASGANTGELFFGEGSRLTVL.

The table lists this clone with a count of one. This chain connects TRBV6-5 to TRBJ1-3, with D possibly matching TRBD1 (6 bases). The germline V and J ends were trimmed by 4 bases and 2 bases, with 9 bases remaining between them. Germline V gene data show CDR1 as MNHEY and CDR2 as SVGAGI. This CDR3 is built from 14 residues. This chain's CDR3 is CASSFQGTGNTIYF. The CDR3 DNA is TGTGCCAGCAGTTTCCAGGGGACTGGAAACACCATATATTTT.

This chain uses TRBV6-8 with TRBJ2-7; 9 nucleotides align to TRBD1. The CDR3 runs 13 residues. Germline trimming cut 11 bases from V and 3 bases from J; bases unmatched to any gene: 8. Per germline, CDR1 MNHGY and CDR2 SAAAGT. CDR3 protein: CAVGQGEDYEQYF. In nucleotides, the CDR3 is TGTGCCGTGGGACAGGGAGAGGACTACGAGCAGTACTTC.

The chain's CDR3 is CASAPRGETQYF. The CDR3 region has the DNA TGTGCCAGCGCCCCCAGGGGAGAGACCCAGTACTTC. V gene TRBV6-1 combines with J gene TRBJ2-5, with D perhaps matching TRBD1 (6 bases). With 8 bases removed from V and 4 bases from J, the gap between germline ends came to 11 bases. CDR1 and CDR2 from the germline V gene are MNHNS and SASEGT. The CDR3 is made up of 12 amino acids.

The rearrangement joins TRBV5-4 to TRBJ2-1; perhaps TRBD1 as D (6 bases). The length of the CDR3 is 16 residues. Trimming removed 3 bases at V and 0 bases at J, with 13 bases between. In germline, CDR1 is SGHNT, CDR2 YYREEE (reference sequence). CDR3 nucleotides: TGTGCCAGCAGCTCTGACAGGCCGAGCTCCTACAATGAGCAGTTCTTC. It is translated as CASSSDRPSSYNEQFF.

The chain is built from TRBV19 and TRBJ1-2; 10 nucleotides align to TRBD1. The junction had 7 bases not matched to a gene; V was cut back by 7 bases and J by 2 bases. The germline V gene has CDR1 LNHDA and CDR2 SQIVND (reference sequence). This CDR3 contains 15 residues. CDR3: CASTPTGGINYGYTF. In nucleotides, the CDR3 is TGTGCCAGTACCCCGACAGGGGGCATCAACTATGGCTACACCTTC.

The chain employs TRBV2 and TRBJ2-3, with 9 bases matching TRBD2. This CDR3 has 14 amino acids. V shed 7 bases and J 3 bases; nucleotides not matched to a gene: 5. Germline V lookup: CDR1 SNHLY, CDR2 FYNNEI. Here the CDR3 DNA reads TGTGCCAGCAAGGCTAGCGGGGTGACAGATACGCAGTATTTT. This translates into CASKASGVTDTQYF.

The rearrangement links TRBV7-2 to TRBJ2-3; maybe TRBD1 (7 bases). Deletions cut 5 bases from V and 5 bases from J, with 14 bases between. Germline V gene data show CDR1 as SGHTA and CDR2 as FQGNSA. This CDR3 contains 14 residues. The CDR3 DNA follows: TGTGCCAGCAGCCAGGGGGGCCCGGGAGATACGCAGTATTTT. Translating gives CASSQGGPGDTQYF.

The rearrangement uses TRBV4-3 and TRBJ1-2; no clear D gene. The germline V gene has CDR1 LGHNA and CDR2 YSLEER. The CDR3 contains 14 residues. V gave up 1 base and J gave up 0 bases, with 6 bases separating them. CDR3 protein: CASSQAPANYGYTF. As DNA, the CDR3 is TGCGCCAGCAGCCAAGCCCCAGCTAACTATGGCTACACCTTC.

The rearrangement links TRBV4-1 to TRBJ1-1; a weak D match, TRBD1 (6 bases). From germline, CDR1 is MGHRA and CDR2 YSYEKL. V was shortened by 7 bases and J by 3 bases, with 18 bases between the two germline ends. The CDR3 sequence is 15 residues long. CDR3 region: CASTPGGRADTEAFF. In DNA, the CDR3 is TGCGCCAGCACCCCCGGGGGCCGGGCGGACACTGAAGCTTTCTTT.

CDR3 loop: CASSARSWGEVGDASYNEQFF. The CDR3 DNA follows: TGTGCCAGCAGCGCTCGTAGTTGGGGGGAAGTGGGCGACGCCTCCTACAATGAGCAGTTCTTC. The rearrangement uses TRBV9 and TRBJ2-1; TRBD2 is a possible D gene (6 bases). Germline values: CDR1 SGDLS, CDR2 YYNGEE. V lost 3 bases, J lost 0 bases, and 28 bases lay in between. The CDR3 totals 21 residues.

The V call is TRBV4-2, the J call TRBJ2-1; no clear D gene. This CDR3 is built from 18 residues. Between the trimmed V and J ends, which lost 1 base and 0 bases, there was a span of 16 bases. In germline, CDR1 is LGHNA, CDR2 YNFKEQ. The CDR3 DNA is TGTGCCAGCAGCCAAGGGGCCCTAACCCCGAGCTCCTACAATGAGCAGTTCTTC. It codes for CASSQGALTPSSYNEQFF.

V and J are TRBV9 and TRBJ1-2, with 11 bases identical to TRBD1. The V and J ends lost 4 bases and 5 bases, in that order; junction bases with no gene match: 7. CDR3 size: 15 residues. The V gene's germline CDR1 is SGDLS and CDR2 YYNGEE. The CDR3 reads CASSPRTGGAYGYTF. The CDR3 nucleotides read TGTGCCAGCAGCCCACGGACAGGGGGCGCTTATGGCTACACCTTC.

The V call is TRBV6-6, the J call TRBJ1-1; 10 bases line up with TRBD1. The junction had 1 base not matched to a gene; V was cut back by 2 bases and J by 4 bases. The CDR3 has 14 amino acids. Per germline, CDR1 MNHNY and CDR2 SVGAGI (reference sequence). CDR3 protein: CASSYRTGGTEAFF. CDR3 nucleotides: TGTGCCAGCAGTTACCGGACAGGGGGCACTGAAGCTTTCTTT.

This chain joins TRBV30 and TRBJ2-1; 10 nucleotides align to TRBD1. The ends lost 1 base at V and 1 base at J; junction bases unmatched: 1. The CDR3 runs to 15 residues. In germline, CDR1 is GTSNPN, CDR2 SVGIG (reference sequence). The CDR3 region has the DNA TGTGCCTGGAGTGGGGGACAGGGGTCCTACAATGAGCAGTTCTTC. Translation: CAWSGGQGSYNEQFF.

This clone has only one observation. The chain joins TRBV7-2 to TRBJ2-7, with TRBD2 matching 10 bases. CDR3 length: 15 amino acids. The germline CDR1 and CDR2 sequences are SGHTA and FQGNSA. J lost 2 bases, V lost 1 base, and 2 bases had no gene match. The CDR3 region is CASSLGAGGTYEQYF. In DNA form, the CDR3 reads TGTGCCAGCAGCTTAGGAGCGGGGGGGACCTACGAGCAGTACTTC.

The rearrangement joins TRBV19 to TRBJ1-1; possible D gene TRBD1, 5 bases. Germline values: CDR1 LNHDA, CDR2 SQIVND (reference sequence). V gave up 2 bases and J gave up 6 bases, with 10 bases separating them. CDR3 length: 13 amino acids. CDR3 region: CASSINRGAEAFF. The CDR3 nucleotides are TGTGCCAGTAGTATAAATAGGGGCGCTGAAGCTTTCTTT.

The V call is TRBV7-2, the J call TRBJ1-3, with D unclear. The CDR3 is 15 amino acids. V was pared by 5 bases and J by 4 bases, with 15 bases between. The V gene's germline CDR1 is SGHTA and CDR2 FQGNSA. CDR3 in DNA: TGTGCCAGCAGCCCCGGGCCACAGCCGGGAAACACCATATATTTT. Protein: CASSPGPQPGNTIYF.

The CDR3 DNA reads TGTGCCAGCAGCCGAGTCAGGGGGCTTAATTCACCCCTCCACTTT. It codes for CASSRVRGLNSPLHF. The rearrangement links TRBV14 to TRBJ1-6; 8 bases line up with TRBD1. The CDR3 totals 15 residues. V trimming: 4 bases; J trimming: 6 bases; junction bases outside the gene matches: 5. CDR1 and CDR2 from the germline V gene are SGHDN and FVKESK.

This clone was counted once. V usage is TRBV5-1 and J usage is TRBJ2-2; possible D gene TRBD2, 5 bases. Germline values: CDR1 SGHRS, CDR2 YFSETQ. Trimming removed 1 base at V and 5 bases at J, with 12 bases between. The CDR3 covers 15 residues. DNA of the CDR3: TGCGCCAGCAGCTTGCGGTCCGGCGGGACCGGGGAGCTGTTTTTT. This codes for CASSLRSGGTGELFF.

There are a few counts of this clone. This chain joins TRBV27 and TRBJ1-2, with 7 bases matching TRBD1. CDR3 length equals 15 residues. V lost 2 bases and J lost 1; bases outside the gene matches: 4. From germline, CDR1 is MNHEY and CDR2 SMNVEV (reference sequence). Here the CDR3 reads CASSLRQGVNYGYTF. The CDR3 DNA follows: TGTGCCAGCAGTTTAAGGCAGGGGGTTAACTATGGCTACACCTTC.

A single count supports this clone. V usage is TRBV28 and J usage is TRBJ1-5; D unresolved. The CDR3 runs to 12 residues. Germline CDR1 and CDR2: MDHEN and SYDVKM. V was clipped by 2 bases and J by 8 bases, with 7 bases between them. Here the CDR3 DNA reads TGTGCCAGCAGTTTACGGGGTGAGCCCCAGCATTTT. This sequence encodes CASSLRGEPQHF. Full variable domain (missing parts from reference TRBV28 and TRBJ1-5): DVKVTQSSRYLVKRTGEKVFLECVQDMDHENMFWYRQDPGLGLRLIYFSYDVKMKEKGDIPEGYSVSREKKERFSLILESASTNQTSMYLCASSLRGEPQHFGDGTRLSIL.

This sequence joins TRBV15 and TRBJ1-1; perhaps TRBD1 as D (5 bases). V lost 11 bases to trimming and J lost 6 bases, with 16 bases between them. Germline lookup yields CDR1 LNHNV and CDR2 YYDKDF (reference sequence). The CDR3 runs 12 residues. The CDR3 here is CASGQFGSEAFF. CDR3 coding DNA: TGTGCCTCAGGACAATTTGGCTCTGAAGCTTTCTTT.

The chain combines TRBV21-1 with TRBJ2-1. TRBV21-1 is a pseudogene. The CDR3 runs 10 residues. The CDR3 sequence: CASSNHEQFF. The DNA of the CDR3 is TGTGCCAGCAGCAACCATGAGCAGTTCTTC.

The CDR3 reads CAWRQGSATEAFF. The CDR3 DNA sequence: TGTGCCTGGAGACAGGGTTCGGCCACTGAAGCTTTCTTT. The chain uses TRBV30 and TRBJ1-1; D is perhaps TRBD1 (6 bases). This CDR3 region has 13 residues. Germline-derived CDR1 and CDR2 are GTSNPN and SVGIG (reference sequence). V was pared by 3 bases and J by 4 bases, with 12 bases between.